This entry features one T cell receptor (beta chain) sequence. The target of this receptor is not known. One base away there is no much larger clone; base qualities are not given. The sample is drawn from a study of CD8+CD57+ T cells in acquired aplastic anemia (dated by TCRdb to 2016 to 2018). Broadly, across the study: DNA extracted from sorted CD4+ and CD8+ cells had a mean of about 3.2 ug, with a range of roughly 0.19 to 27.4 ug. An average of approximately 10 million reads for CD4+ cells and approximately 11 million reads for CD8+ cells was obtained from healthy donor samples.

Broader findings and caveats from the paper: No significant difference in CD8+ Simpson's diversity was found between patients and healthy controls (P=0.060). About 29 CD8+ CDR3 sequences were found to be shared between patients and controls, but these sequences appeared to be highly expressed in patients and within the immunodominant clones of the patients.

Relative to germline, V is 7 bases shorter and J is 7 bases shorter, with 19 bases between their ends. Its CDR3 holds 14 amino acids, cysteine through phenylalanine. Left in the record is the CDR3 DNA by itself, 42 bases read in frame from the first base. Profiling of TCR beta VDJ combinations and CDR3 sequences used genomic DNA as the template. TCR repertoire sequencing was run on an Illumina HiSeq 2000. The original methods were these. Repertoires were assessed using TRBV/TRBJ rearrangement plots, CDR3 size and DJ length profiles, and Simpson's diversity index. The immunodominant clone was defined as the most abundant DNA sequence in deep sequencing data. CDR3 amino acid sequences were checked for sharing across subjects and were also compared against the VDJdb database and published repertoires. TCRdb trimmed public reads at Q25 via fastp, called clones via MiXCR and kept in-frame beta chains. Rows are combined by CDR3 protein, so each entry shows the most common genes and DNA. TCRdb's processing, not the study's, gives the V and J calls here. This sample lists some 410,000 distinct CDR3 sequences; 55% to 75% were detected once. Less than 4% of the sample goes to the ten largest clones.

TCR repertoires of sorted CD4+ and CD8+ blood T cells from severe aplastic anemia patients and healthy subjects were deep-sequenced in the study. Ficoll-Paque density gradient centrifugation was used to isolate peripheral blood mononuclear cells. Before DNA extraction, CD4+ and CD8+ T cells were sorted with FACS or magnetic beads. The receptor chain draws on TRBV12-3 or TRBV12-4 and TRBJ1-2, and possibly TRBD1, on 6 matching bases. Source material: sorted CD4+, CD8+, or CD8+CD57+ T cells (not recorded which) from PBMCs. The TCR comes from a human donor in good health, serving as a control. In nucleotide form, the sequence is TGTGCCAGCACCCACTCGAACAGGGCTGGTGGCTACACCTTC. Its protein product is CASTHSNRAGGYTF.